These 22 T cell receptor beta chains came from one sample sequenced in a study of identical twins (dated by TCRdb to about 2016). Library construction relied on 5' RACE. The reads were generated on an Illumina HiSeq 2000. TCRdb reprocessing: public reads trimmed at Q25 with fastp, clones called with MiXCR, in-frame beta chains kept. Rows with one shared CDR3 protein collapse into an entry with the most common genes and DNA. This sample is represented by 500,000 to 550,000 distinct CDR3 sequences; about 22% of them were singletons. Of the sample, about 0.48% falls within the top ten clones. The data were also submitted as part of a second study, on yellow fever vaccine responses in identical twins.

What was sequenced was CD4+ T cells sorted from blood. The receptors derive from a woman younger than 30 in good health.

The sample holds many counts of this clonotype. The V call is TRBV7-3, the J call TRBJ2-7; D gene uncertain. Germline CDR1 and CDR2: SGHTA and FQGTGA. V lost 0 bases to trimming and J lost 3 bases, with 6 bases between them. The CDR3 contains 13 residues. CDR3 nucleotide sequence: TGTGCCAGCAGCTTAACTACGGACTACGAGCAGTACTTC. It specifies CASSLTTDYEQYF.

This clonotype was observed a few times. This rearrangement joins TRBV5-1 to TRBJ2-1; D possibly corresponds to TRBD1 (5 bases). The germline V gene has CDR1 SGHRS and CDR2 YFSETQ. The V end was cut by 0 bases, the J end by 7 bases, with 11 bases between. The CDR3 length is 14 residues. The CDR3 loop reads CASSLGRVGNEQFF. DNA for the CDR3: TGCGCCAGCAGCTTGGGCAGGGTAGGTAATGAGCAGTTCTTC. The full variable domain, rest sourced from reference TRBV5-1 and TRBJ2-1, is KAGVTQTPRYLIKTRGQQVTLSCSPISGHRSVSWYQQTPGQGLQFLFEYFSETQRNKGNFPGRFSGRQFSNSRSEMNVSTLELGDSALYLCASSLGRVGNEQFFGPGTRLTVL.

This clonotype was seen at least ten times. A read error may produce the germline difference seen at one junction end. The rearrangement uses TRBV5-1 and TRBJ1-5; no clear D. In germline, CDR1 is SGHRS, CDR2 YFSETQ. The CDR3 has 14 amino acids. The CDR3, as DNA: TGTGCCAGCAGTTTAGATGGGAGCAATCAGCCCCAGCATTTT. Translated, it gives CASSLDGSNQPQHF.

The rearrangement links TRBV7-9 to TRBJ2-1; 8 bases are a match to TRBD2. CDR3 size: 15 residues. Per germline, CDR1 SEHNR and CDR2 FQNEAQ (reference sequence). The trim removed 3 bases at V and 9 bases at J, leaving 10 bases unmatched. CDR3 protein: CASSFRREEVGEQFF. The CDR3 bases are TGTGCCAGCAGCTTCCGGCGGGAGGAGGTGGGTGAGCAGTTCTTC. The full variable domain, completed using reference TRBV7-9 and TRBJ2-1, is DTGVSQNPRHKITKRGQNVTFRCDPISEHNRLYWYRQTLGQGPEFLTYFQNEAQLEKSRLLSDRFSAERPKGSFSTLEIQRTEQGDSAMYLCASSFRREEVGEQFFGPGTRLTVL.

The CDR3 DNA sequence: TGTGCCAGCAGTTACCCGACAGGTGGGACCTACAATGAGCAGTTCTTC. Its translation: CASSYPTGGTYNEQFF. The rearrangement uses TRBV6-2 or TRBV6-3 and TRBJ2-1; maybe TRBD1 (6 bases). The V gene lost 2 bases and the J gene lost 2 bases, with 13 bases spanning the gap. CDR1 MNHEY and CDR2 SVGEGT come from the germline V gene. This CDR3 has 16 amino acids.

This clonotype has only a few counts. The chain recombines TRBV20-1 with TRBJ1-4; 9 nucleotides agree with TRBD1. The CDR3 covers 15 residues. V was pared by 5 bases and J by 7 bases, with 11 bases of the junction left unmatched. Germline V gives CDR1 DFQATT, CDR2 SNEGSKA (reference sequence). The CDR3: CSAGQGLVFSEKLFF. The CDR3 DNA sequence: TGCAGTGCTGGACAGGGGTTGGTGTTTAGTGAAAAACTGTTTTTT.

The V call is TRBV7-8, the J call TRBJ2-7; 7 nucleotides match TRBD1. The CDR3 is 16 residues long. Germline V gene sequence: CDR1 SGHVS, CDR2 FQNEAQ. V lost 3 bases, J lost 6 bases, and 14 bases stayed unmatched. The CDR3 here is CASSFYQGVHLSEQYV. The CDR3 DNA sequence: TGTGCCAGCAGCTTTTACCAGGGGGTTCATCTTTCCGAGCAGTACGTC.

This clonotype came up a few times. This chain joins TRBV20-1 and TRBJ2-2; 11 nucleotides agree with TRBD2. V shed 2 bases and J 6 bases; nucleotides not matched to a gene: 5. The CDR3 is 15 amino acids. Germline CDR1 DFQATT, CDR2 SNEGSKA (reference sequence). CDR3 sequence (DNA): TGCAGTGCTAGAAATAGCGGGGGGGCCCCCGGGGAGCTGTTTTTT. As protein: CSARNSGGAPGELFF.

The sample holds a few counts of this clonotype. The chain is built from TRBV20-1 and TRBJ2-5; TRBD2 matches at 7 bases. CDR1 DFQATT and CDR2 SNEGSKA come from the germline V gene (reference sequence). V lost 7 bases and J lost 6; bases outside the gene matches: 8. The CDR3 covers 12 residues. CDR3 amino acids: CSVRPGGKTQYF. CDR3 sequence (DNA): TGCAGTGTCCGTCCGGGGGGAAAGACCCAGTACTTC.

The chain carries TRBV7-6 and TRBJ2-1, with 13 bases matching TRBD2. The CDR3 has 15 residues. Unmatched junction bases numbered 7, after V lost 6 bases and J lost 8 bases. From germline, CDR1 is SGHVS and CDR2 FNYEAQ. CDR3 DNA: TGTGCCAGCAGTTCCCGGACTAGCGGGGGTGATGAGCAGTTCTTC. It codes for CASSSRTSGGDEQFF.

The table lists this clonotype with a few counts. The rearrangement joins TRBV9 to TRBJ2-3; possible D gene TRBD2, 6 bases. The germline V gene encodes CDR1 SGDLS and CDR2 YYNGEE. Trimming left V 2 bases short and J 0 bases short, with 16 bases between. The CDR3 has 17 residues. CDR3 region: CASSVLGGTGSTDTQYF. The CDR3 nucleotides read TGTGCCAGCAGCGTCCTTGGGGGGACCGGGAGCACAGATACGCAGTATTTT.

The chain combines TRBV10-2 with TRBJ1-1; D is unresolved. Trimming pared 3 bases from V and 0 bases from J, leaving 8 bases between. The CDR3 is made up of 14 amino acids. Per the germline V gene, CDR1 is WSHSY and CDR2 is SAAADI. CDR3 amino acids: CASSEGAMNTEAFF. The CDR3 coding sequence is TGCGCCAGCAGTGAAGGCGCGATGAACACTGAAGCTTTCTTT.

The chain carries TRBV4-1 and TRBJ2-2; D uncertain. Germline V CDR1 and CDR2: MGHRA, YSYEKL. V shed 3 bases and J shed 0 bases, with 8 bases lying between them. The CDR3 covers 15 residues. This CDR3 is CASSHSGANTGELFF. Written as DNA, the CDR3 is TGCGCCAGCAGCCATTCTGGGGCGAACACCGGGGAGCTGTTTTTT.

This clonotype was observed at least ten times. The rearrangement joins TRBV29-1 to TRBJ1-6; D call uncertain. Per germline, CDR1 SQVTM and CDR2 ANQGSEA. The CDR3 loop spans 12 amino acids. Trimming left V 6 bases short and J 6 bases short, with 9 bases between. The CDR3: CSVGDTNSPLHF. DNA for the CDR3: TGCAGCGTCGGAGATACTAATTCACCCCTCCACTTT.

This clonotype was counted only a few times. The DNA of the CDR3 is TGTGCCAGCCGTACTAGCGGGAGTAGGGCCGGGGAGCTGTTTTTT. This encodes CASRTSGSRAGELFF. The chain uses TRBV12-3 or TRBV12-4 and TRBJ2-2, with 11 nucleotides matching TRBD2. Trimming cost V 8 bases and J 6 bases; bases outside gene matches: 8. This CDR3 comprises 15 residues.

This clonotype was counted between two and nine times. The chain is built from TRBV12-3 or TRBV12-4 and TRBJ2-1, with 10 bases that match TRBD2. This CDR3 comprises 15 residues. V trimming: 6 bases; J trimming: 6 bases; junction bases outside the gene matches: 8. The CDR3 DNA reads as TGTGCCAGCAGCCAAAGCGGGAGGGCCGGCAATGAGCAGTTCTTC. Its translation: CASSQSGRAGNEQFF.

This clonotype was detected a few times. The V call is TRBV6-1, the J call TRBJ1-2; 7 bases line up with TRBD1. Germline V gene lookup returns CDR1 MNHNS and CDR2 SASEGT. CDR3 length equals 14 residues. V trimming: 6 bases; J trimming: 5 bases; junction bases outside the gene matches: 9. The CDR3 region is CASRPDRDLYGYTF. The CDR3 DNA reads as TGTGCCAGCAGGCCAGACAGGGACCTATATGGCTACACCTTC.

This clonotype has just a few counts. This chain uses TRBV15 with TRBJ1-5; possible D gene TRBD1, 6 bases. The V and J ends lost 3 bases and 5 bases respectively, with 11 bases between them. The CDR3 spans 14 residues. Germline loops: CDR1 LNHNV, CDR2 YYDKDF (reference sequence). CDR3 sequence reads: CATSSTGLDQPQHF. CDR3 nucleotide sequence: TGTGCCACCAGCAGTACAGGGTTGGATCAGCCCCAGCATTTT.

This chain connects TRBV6-1 to TRBJ2-1; D perhaps matches TRBD1 (5 bases). The length of the CDR3 is 15 residues. Germline V CDR1 and CDR2: MNHNS, SASEGT. Trimming left V 6 bases short and J 4 bases short, with 16 bases between. Here the CDR3 reads CASRRQDSQYNEQFF. For the CDR3, the DNA is TGTGCCAGCAGGAGACAAGACAGTCAATACAATGAGCAGTTCTTC.

The chain has TRBV7-3 and TRBJ2-1, with D unresolved. From germline, CDR1 is SGHTA and CDR2 FQGTGA. The ends were cut back, 0 bases at V and 10 bases at J, with 10 bases in the middle. The CDR3 is 13 amino acids. The CDR3 region is CASSLTSRKEQFF. CDR3 nucleotides: TGTGCCAGCAGCTTAACGTCGAGGAAGGAGCAGTTCTTC.

There are a few counts of this clonotype. The J gene is TRBJ2-3, the V gene TRBV3-1, with D hard to call. The CDR3 is 13 amino acids. Deletions cut 4 bases from V and 2 bases from J, with 7 bases between. The germline V gene encodes CDR1 LGHDT and CDR2 YNNKEL (reference sequence). Here the CDR3 reads CASSRGITDTQYF. The CDR3 DNA reads as TGTGCCAGCAGCCGAGGAATCACAGATACGCAGTATTTT.

The chain employs TRBV20-1 and TRBJ1-2; the D is unclear. The V gene lost 8 bases and the J gene lost 6 bases, with 7 bases spanning the gap. The V gene's germline CDR1 is DFQATT and CDR2 SNEGSKA (reference sequence). The CDR3 sequence is 9 residues long. The CDR3 coding sequence is TGCAGTCCCGGAAATGGCTACACCTTC. This sequence encodes CSPGNGYTF.